The source of this T cell receptor (beta chain) is a study of blood T cell repertoires in COVID-19. The wider study: The study drew acute and convalescent COVID-19 samples from the United States, Italy and Spain. Nucleic acid was either cDNA or gDNA, and it came from T cells, B-cell-depleted T cells, or PBMCs.

V lost 2 bases, J lost 1 base, and 12 bases lay in between. CDR3 size: 15 residues. CDR1 is SGHNT, CDR2 YYREEE, per germline (reference sequence). In the original processing: From reference gene primer amplification, estimates of nucleated cell counts were derived. Some clones are missing from TCRdb's copy, which holds only in-frame ones; the method was immunoSEQ multiplex PCR. That table furnishes V, J and clone size, whereas the DNA furnished D and trimming. The sample lists some 80,000 clones; around nine tenths were seen once. Source material: peripheral blood. This rearrangement joins TRBV5-4 to TRBJ1-1; a possible D gene is TRBD1 (5 bases). The receptor's source is a woman aged 80 or over with acute or convalescent COVID-19. CDR3 DNA: TGTGCCAGCAGCTTATGGACCAGGGAGAACACTGAAGCTTTCTTT. Amino acid sequence: CASSLWTRENTEAFF.